Each of the 6 T cell receptor beta chains below was sequenced from the same sample in a study of blood T cell repertoires in COVID-19. Sequencing was performed with immunoSEQ multiplex PCR; in TCRdb, only in-frame clones are kept and a portion is missing. This table has a few hundred thousand clones, roughly 84% appearing once. The source material was peripheral blood. These receptors originate from an elderly woman with COVID-19, enrolled during active disease.

This clone was recorded once. The chain carries TRBV18 and TRBJ1-1; TRBD1 matches 7 bases. The germline V gene encodes CDR1 KGHSH and CDR2 LQKENI. Trimming removed 4 bases from V and 3 bases from J; junction bases left unmatched: 5. This CDR3 is built from 14 residues. CDR3 sequence reads: CASSLYDRDTEAFF. The CDR3 nucleotides read TGTGCCAGCTCACTTTACGACAGGGACACTGAAGCTTTCTTT.

The chain joins TRBV19 to TRBJ1-1; TRBD1 matches 8 bases. With 3 bases clipped from V and 1 base from J, the junction kept 1 base outside the gene matches. CDR1 is LNHDA, CDR2 SQIVND, per germline (reference sequence). The CDR3 contains 14 residues. The CDR3 here is CASSIQGANTEAFF. CDR3 coding DNA: TGTGCCAGTAGTATCCAGGGGGCGAACACTGAAGCTTTCTTT.

The chain combines TRBV5-1 with TRBJ2-1; tentatively, D is TRBD1 (6 bases). Germline V gene data show CDR1 as SGHRS and CDR2 as YFSETQ. CDR3 length: 15 amino acids. Trimming took 0 bases from V and 2 from J, leaving 9 bases between them. For the CDR3, the DNA is TGCGCCAGCAGCTTGGGTGGGACAACCTACAATGAGCAGTTCTTC. Encoded protein: CASSLGGTTYNEQFF.

This chain connects TRBV19 to TRBJ1-3; a possible D gene is TRBD1 (5 bases). CDR3 size: 14 residues. From germline, CDR1 is LNHDA and CDR2 SQIVND (reference sequence). V was trimmed by 10 bases and J by 0 bases, leaving 13 bases between them. The CDR3 nucleotides are TGTGCCACCAATCGACAGCTCTCTGGAAACACCATATATTTT. Translating it yields CATNRQLSGNTIYF.

The CDR3 loop reads CASSSRDSTEAFF. CDR3 sequence (DNA): TGTGCCAGCAGCTCTAGGGACTCTACTGAAGCTTTCTTT. The chain employs TRBV7-2 and TRBJ1-1; TRBD1 is a possible D gene (5 bases). V was clipped by 4 bases and J by 5 bases, with 11 bases between them. This CDR3 has 13 amino acids. Germline-derived CDR1 and CDR2 are SGHTA and FQGNSA.

This clone was observed a few times. Mismatch with germline at one junction end may stem from a read error. This sequence joins TRBV6-5 and TRBJ1-4; D is unresolved. The germline V gene encodes CDR1 MNHEY and CDR2 SVGAGI. This CDR3 has 10 amino acids. The CDR3 sequence is CATSPPGPRF. The DNA for the CDR3 is TGTGCCACCTCCCCACCGGGTCCCCGTTTT.